The sequence of this TCR beta chain was determined in a study of blood T cell repertoires in COVID-19. Turning to the study itself: The cDNA or gDNA used as material had been derived from T cells, B-cell-depleted T cells, or PBMCs.

Source study methods: Estimation of nucleated cell counts relied on the amplification of reference gene primers. Libraries were prepared by immunoSEQ multiplex PCR; TCRdb keeps only in-frame clonotypes and omits some of them. That table furnishes V, J and clone size, whereas the DNA furnished D and trimming. The data hold about 71,000 clones, with over 75% observed a single time. The sequenced sample was peripheral blood. The source of this sequence is a woman aged 18-29 years with acute or convalescent COVID-19.

CDR3 nucleotides: TGTGCCAGCAGTTTACGGAGAGGGAACTCACCCCTCCACTTT. Encoded protein: CASSLRRGNSPLHF. This chain links TRBV28 with TRBJ1-6; D uncertain. Germline lookup yields CDR1 MDHEN and CDR2 SYDVKM. The CDR3 loop spans 14 amino acids. Trimming left V 2 bases short and J 10 bases short, with 12 bases between.